What follows are 10 T cell receptor beta chains derived from one specimen sequenced in a study of OX40 agonist ivuxolimab in advanced cancers. Clones were sequenced by immunoSEQ multiplex PCR, and TCRdb holds only the in-frame ones, with some missing. The sample holds about 79,000 clones; approximately 91% are singletons and the top ten take around 6.5%. The sample in question was CD4+ or CD8+ T cells sorted from blood, obtained in a trial of the OX40 agonist ivuxolimab. The receptor set was obtained from an adult with an advanced solid tumor such as melanoma, head and neck, liver or kidney cancer.

In this sample, this clone turned up a few times. The gene calls are TRBV11-2 and TRBJ2-7, with 7 bases lining up with TRBD2. Germline lookup yields CDR1 SGHAT and CDR2 FQNNGV. This CDR3 is built from 12 residues. V shed 4 bases, J shed 7 bases, and the junction held 4 bases outside the gene matches. In nucleotides, the CDR3 is TGTGCCAGCAGCTCGGGCGGGGGAGAGCAGTACTTC. It yields the protein CASSSGGGEQYF.

This chain joins TRBV28 and TRBJ2-1, with D perhaps TRBD2 (5 bases). Germline CDR1 and CDR2: MDHEN and SYDVKM. CDR3 size: 13 residues. V was cut by 5 bases and J by 6 bases, with 11 bases left in between. The CDR3 is CASSLTSVNEQFF. DNA of the CDR3: TGTGCCAGCAGTCTTACTAGTGTCAATGAGCAGTTCTTC.

The chain recombines TRBV7-6 with TRBJ2-3; possible D gene TRBD2, 5 bases. V was shortened by 1 base and J by 1 base, with 9 bases between the two germline ends. CDR3 length equals 15 residues. Germline lookup yields CDR1 SGHVS and CDR2 FNYEAQ. This CDR3 is CASSLGGGRTDTQYF. In DNA form, the CDR3 reads TGTGCCAGCAGCTTAGGAGGCGGGCGCACAGATACGCAGTATTTT.

A single count supports this clone. The chain carries TRBV13 and TRBJ1-5; the match to TRBD1 covers 7 bases. This CDR3 is built from 15 residues. Germline V gives CDR1 PRHDT, CDR2 FYEKMQ (reference sequence). The ends lost 2 bases at V and 11 bases at J; junction bases unmatched: 12. CDR3 nucleotide sequence: TGTGCCAGCAGCTTACGACTATGGGGCCAGGGGGCCCAGCATTTT. The encoded protein is CASSLRLWGQGAQHF.

V gene TRBV20-1 combines with J gene TRBJ1-4; no clear D. The CDR3 has 11 residues. The germline V gene encodes CDR1 DFQATT and CDR2 SNEGSKA (reference sequence). V gave up 6 bases and J gave up 8 bases, with 10 bases separating them. The CDR3 sequence: CSASRREKLFF. The CDR3 coding sequence is TGCAGTGCGAGTCGCAGGGAAAAACTGTTTTTT.

The J gene is TRBJ1-4, the V gene TRBV14; D unresolved. V was trimmed by 1 base and J by 8 bases, leaving 11 bases between them. Germline-derived CDR1 and CDR2 are SGHDN and FVKESK. The CDR3 is made up of 14 amino acids. The CDR3 loop reads CASSQVGAGEKLFF. The CDR3 DNA sequence: TGTGCCAGCAGCCAAGTGGGCGCCGGGGAAAAACTGTTTTTT.

The chain couples TRBV21-1 to TRBJ2-1; TRBD1, the D gene given by the table, was not confirmed from the DNA. TRBV21-1 is a pseudogene locus. This CDR3 spans 12 amino acids. The CDR3 DNA reads TGTGCCAGGGGACAGGGGCCGAATGAGCAGTTCTTC. Protein product: CARGQGPNEQFF.

The chain carries TRBV2 and TRBJ1-5; no firm D call. Germline CDR1 and CDR2: SNHLY and FYNNEI. The CDR3 has 14 residues. V dropped 4 bases and J dropped 3 bases, with 10 bases sitting between them. The CDR3 nucleotides are TGTGCCAGCAGTGTGGGCAGAATCAATCAGCCCCAGCATTTT. It specifies CASSVGRINQPQHF.

The chain joins TRBV12-5 to TRBJ2-1; TRBD2 matches at 11 bases. Trimming took 2 bases from V and 7 from J; bases not matched to a gene: 13. The CDR3 sequence is 18 residues long. CDR1 LGHNT and CDR2 FRNRAP come from the germline V gene. The CDR3 DNA is TGTGCTAGTGGTTTGCCTCAAGGGACTAGCGGAGGGGGGAATGAGCAGTTCTTC. Translated: CASGLPQGTSGGGNEQFF.

The chain joins TRBV11-2 to TRBJ2-1, with D possibly matching TRBD1 (6 bases). In germline, CDR1 is SGHAT, CDR2 FQNNGV. The CDR3 has 16 residues. V lost 7 bases, J lost 4 bases, and 20 bases lay in between. This CDR3 is CASTAGAGYAYNEQFF. The DNA for the CDR3 is TGTGCCAGCACCGCAGGGGCGGGCTATGCGTACAATGAGCAGTTCTTC.